The 5 T cell receptor beta chains presented below share a single source sample, sequenced in a study of Ad26.COV2.S vaccination and SARS-CoV-2 variants. Treatment defined: roughly 20 received Ad26.COV2.S at low or high dose, single or two shots; roughly 5 received placebo; per-sample allocation not given. Samples came from day 63 after the first vaccine or placebo injection. The data were produced by immunoSEQ multiplex PCR, yet TCRdb's version contains in-frame clones alone and is incomplete. The sample has some 250,000 clones; roughly 90% are singletons. This specimen was peripheral blood, taken in a trial of Ad26.COV2.S vaccine versus placebo. Receptor source: a person aged 18-65 years who received the Ad26.COV2.S COVID-19 vaccine or a placebo.

This clone was detected only a few times. V gene TRBV5-1 combines with J gene TRBJ2-3; no clear D gene. CDR3 size: 13 residues. Germline V gene lookup returns CDR1 SGHRS and CDR2 YFSETQ. Trimming stripped 0 bases from V and 5 bases from J, with 7 bases between. Here the CDR3 DNA reads TGCGCCAGCAGCTTGGACAGCCTAGATACGCAGTATTTT. This encodes CASSLDSLDTQYF.

This chain uses TRBV7-3 with TRBJ2-1, with D possibly being TRBD2 (5 bases). Germline CDR1 is SGHTA and CDR2 is FQGTGA. Deletions cut 5 bases from V and 5 bases from J, with 16 bases between. This CDR3 comprises 15 residues. In nucleotides, the CDR3 is TGTGCCAGCAGCCCACGGACTGGATTAAACAATGAGCAGTTCTTC. This translates into CASSPRTGLNNEQFF. Together with reference TRBV7-3 and TRBJ2-1, the CDR3 gives the full variable domain: GAGVSQTPSNKVTEKGKYVELRCDPISGHTALYWYRQSLGQGPEFLIYFQGTGAADDSGLPNDRFFAVRPEGSVSTLKIQRTERGDSAVYLCASSPRTGLNNEQFFGPGTRLTVL.

This sequence joins TRBV10-3 and TRBJ2-1; the match to TRBD2 covers 8 bases. The CDR3 is made up of 15 amino acids. J gave up 3 bases and V 2 bases, and 3 bases lay outside the gene matches. Germline V gene lookup returns CDR1 ENHRY and CDR2 SYGVKD. CDR3 protein: CAISERGGGYNEQFF. The CDR3 DNA sequence: TGTGCCATCAGTGAGCGGGGGGGCGGCTACAATGAGCAGTTCTTC.

V usage is TRBV7-2 and J usage is TRBJ2-7, with 12 positions matching TRBD2. J lost 4 bases, V lost 4 bases, and 5 bases had no gene match. The germline CDR1 and CDR2 sequences are SGHTA and FQGNSA. The CDR3 is made up of 15 amino acids. As DNA, the CDR3 is TGTGCCAGCAGCTCCCGACTAGCGGGAGCTTACGAGCAGTACTTC. It is translated as CASSSRLAGAYEQYF. Filled out from reference TRBV7-2 and TRBJ2-7, the complete variable domain reads GAGVSQSPSNKVTEKGKDVELRCDPISGHTALYWYRQSLGQGLEFLIYFQGNSAPDKSGLPSDRFSAERTGGSVSTLTIQRTQQEDSAVYLCASSSRLAGAYEQYFGPGTRLTVT.

The chain uses TRBV19 and TRBJ1-1; D call uncertain. Trimming took 7 bases from V and 3 from J, leaving 12 bases between them. The CDR3 covers 13 residues. CDR1 and CDR2 (germline): LNHDA, SQIVND (reference sequence). The CDR3 spells CASKKVRDTEAFF. The CDR3 DNA follows: TGTGCCAGTAAGAAGGTCCGGGACACTGAAGCTTTCTTT.